This TCR beta chain was sequenced for a study of CD8+ T cells in alopecia areata. Overall study: Patients in the treated group were given tofacitinib by mouth, 5 to 10 mg twice a day.

Researchers gathered lesional scalp punch biopsies and peripheral blood from patients with alopecia areata. In regard to this clone: Its antigen is undetermined.

cDNA reverse transcribed from extracted RNA served as the sequencing template. Libraries were prepared by immunoSEQ multiplex PCR; TCRdb keeps only in-frame clonotypes and omits some of them. This table has over 15,000 clones, 60% to 80% appearing once. V lost 5 bases and J lost 1, with 11 bases in between. Germline assignment: CDR1 MGHRA and CDR2 YSYEKL. The CDR3 contains 14 residues. Broader study findings: Compared with mice, patients displayed less clear TCR sharing, possibly for HLA-related reasons. Lesional scalp displayed greater clonality than normal scalp, most notably in alopecia totalis/universalis. Sequences from scalp samples also cover resident alphabeta T cells of normal skin.

V is TRBV4-1 and J is TRBJ1-1; a possible D gene is TRBD1 (5 bases). The material sequenced was skin, taken at week 0. This TCR was sampled from a human donor with alopecia areata. The DNA of the CDR3 is TGCGCCAGCAGCGCCCAGGGCGGGAACACTGAAGCTTTCTTT. Protein product: CASSAQGGNTEAFF.